These 19 T cell receptor beta chains were sequenced from one sample in a study of shared clonotypes between healthy human individuals. Generated by immunoSEQ multiplex PCR, the TCRdb table keeps only in-frame clones and is missing some. Here the sample spans some 530,000 clones, approximately 81% being singletons. Sequencing input: PBMCs. These receptors all stem from a woman between 40 and 55 years old in good health. Some clones in this sample may be carry-over from other donors' samples.

The chain uses TRBV28 and TRBJ2-2; TRBD1 is a possible D gene (6 bases). V was shortened by 5 bases and J by 4 bases, with 14 bases between the two germline ends. This CDR3 region has 15 residues. The germline V gene encodes CDR1 MDHEN and CDR2 SYDVKM. CDR3 amino acids: CASSTPGQLTGELFF. CDR3 bases: TGTGCCAGCAGTACCCCGGGACAACTCACCGGGGAGCTGTTTTTT.

As regards this clone: It differs at one base from a far larger clone, so likely a read error. The chain joins TRBV7-3 to TRBJ2-7; 7 nucleotides align to TRBD1. Germline V lookup: CDR1 SGHTA, CDR2 FQGTGA. J was trimmed by 4 bases and V by 5 bases; bases with no gene match: 8. There are 14 residues in the CDR3. CDR3 in amino acids: CASSETGNYYEQYF. CDR3 DNA: TGTGCCAGCAGCGAGACAGGGAATTATTACGAGCAGTACTTC.

For this clone: This is likely an artifact of a read error, given a far larger clone one base away. The sample contains more than one DNA sequence encoding this CDR3. The CDR3: CASSFEGQGSYEQYF. The CDR3 nucleotides read TGTGCCAGCAGTTTTGAGGGACAGGGGTCCTACGAGCAGTACTTC. V gene TRBV6-1 combines with J gene TRBJ2-7, with 10 bases lining up with TRBD1. Germline-derived CDR1 and CDR2 are MNHNS and SASEGT. CDR3 length equals 15 residues. V trimming: 5 bases; J trimming: 1 base; junction bases outside the gene matches: 5.

The table lists this clone with a count of one. The rearrangement links TRBV4-2 to TRBJ2-4; D may be TRBD2 (5 bases). The CDR3 loop spans 13 amino acids. V was cut by 0 bases and J by 15 bases, with 15 bases left in between. The germline V gene encodes CDR1 LGHNA and CDR2 YNFKEQ. The CDR3 sequence is CASSQDGEGGGYF. As DNA, the CDR3 is TGTGCCAGCAGCCAAGACGGTGAGGGCGGCGGGTACTTC.

This clone has a single count. This chain uses TRBV11-2 with TRBJ2-2, with TRBD1 as a possible D gene (5 bases). The V end lost 3 bases, the J end lost 0 bases, and 8 bases lay between the germline ends. CDR3 length equals 15 residues. The germline gives CDR1 SGHAT, CDR2 FQNNGV. The CDR3 loop is CASSLGHANTGELFF. For the CDR3, the DNA is TGTGCCAGCAGCTTGGGGCATGCGAACACCGGGGAGCTGTTTTTT.

Here the CDR3 reads CAIRTRKETEAFF. CDR3 in DNA: TGTGCCATCAGGACCCGTAAGGAGACTGAAGCTTTCTTT. The V gene is TRBV10-3, the J gene TRBJ1-1; D not resolved. This CDR3 region has 13 residues. Germline CDR1 ENHRY, CDR2 SYGVKD. V lost 6 bases, J lost 5 bases, and 13 bases lay in between.

This clone was picked up one time. The chain uses TRBV7-9 and TRBJ1-4; 7 nucleotides agree with TRBD1. After removal of 4 bases from V and 4 bases from J, the junction contained 3 bases not matched to a gene. Germline V lookup: CDR1 SEHNR, CDR2 FQNEAQ (reference sequence). The CDR3 has 14 amino acids. CDR3: CASSYGQDNEKLFF. As DNA, the CDR3 is TGTGCCAGCAGCTATGGACAGGATAATGAAAAACTGTTTTTT.

This chain connects TRBV7-8 to TRBJ2-7; D might be TRBD2 (5 bases). Germline V gives CDR1 SGHVS, CDR2 FQNEAQ. The CDR3 consists of 15 residues. With 5 bases removed from V and 6 bases from J, the gap between germline ends came to 20 bases. CDR3 loop: CASSPRVARAGEQYF. CDR3 in DNA: TGTGCCAGCAGCCCTCGGGTAGCGAGGGCGGGCGAGCAGTACTTC.

The chain combines TRBV4-1 with TRBJ2-6, with 10 bases fitting TRBD1. Germline values: CDR1 MGHRA, CDR2 YSYEKL. With V trimmed by 1 base and J by 4 bases, 10 bases remained unmatched. The CDR3 loop spans 19 amino acids. CDR3 in DNA: TGCGCCAGCAGCCAAGGACAGGGGGCTTTTGGTATCGGGGCCAACGTCCTGACTTTC. It specifies CASSQGQGAFGIGANVLTF.

The genes are TRBV5-1 and TRBJ1-5; no clear D gene. Trimming stripped 3 bases from V and 7 bases from J, with 11 bases between. The CDR3 loop spans 13 amino acids. Germline CDR1 and CDR2: SGHRS and YFSETQ. The CDR3 bases are TGCGCCAGCAGCTCTGAGGTTGGACAGCCCCAGCATTTT. This translates into CASSSEVGQPQHF.

The chain links TRBV7-8 to TRBJ2-5, with D maybe TRBD2 (6 bases). V dropped 5 bases and J dropped 0 bases, with 10 bases sitting between them. The CDR3 runs 14 residues. Germline CDR1 reads SGHVS; CDR2 reads FQNEAQ. The CDR3 sequence is CASSLGGNQETQYF. CDR3 bases: TGTGCCAGCAGCCTTGGAGGGAACCAAGAGACCCAGTACTTC.

About this clone: This likely stems from a read error, as it lies one base from a far larger clone. Other DNA sequences in the sample encode the same CDR3. The V call is TRBV28, the J call TRBJ2-7, with D possibly TRBD1 on 6 matching bases. This CDR3 has 14 residues. Germline V gives CDR1 MDHEN, CDR2 SYDVKM. The CDR3, as DNA: TGTGCCAGCAGTAGGATCAGGGGACCCTACGAGCAGTACTTT. Amino acids: CASSRIRGPYEQYF.

V gene TRBV30 combines with J gene TRBJ1-2; no clear D. The V end lost 4 bases, the J end lost 5 bases, and 11 bases lay between the germline ends. Germline V gene data show CDR1 as GTSNPN and CDR2 as SVGIG (reference sequence). The CDR3 has 12 amino acids. DNA for the CDR3: TGTGCCTGGATGGTCGGAGGGTATGGCTACACCTTC. Amino acid sequence: CAWMVGGYGYTF.

This clone was seen a single time. The chain is built from TRBV9 and TRBJ2-5; the D gene could be TRBD1 or TRBD2 (5 bases each). Per germline, CDR1 SGDLS and CDR2 YYNGEE. This CDR3 is built from 14 residues. Deletions cut 2 bases from V and 6 bases from J, with 14 bases between. CDR3 sequence reads: CASSVSGLGKTQYF. In DNA form, the CDR3 reads TGTGCCAGCAGCGTCTCGGGGCTCGGGAAGACCCAGTACTTC.

This clone was observed a few times. V gene TRBV7-9 combines with J gene TRBJ2-7, with TRBD1 identical over 7 bases. With V trimmed by 5 bases and J by 3 bases, 10 bases remained unmatched. Germline V CDR1 and CDR2: SEHNR, FQNEAQ (reference sequence). This CDR3 has 15 residues. The CDR3 DNA sequence: TGTGCCAGCAGCCCACTGAAAGGGGGCCACTACGAGCAGTACTTC. Translating gives CASSPLKGGHYEQYF.

This clone was recorded only once. V usage is TRBV7-2 and J usage is TRBJ2-7; 9 nucleotides agree with TRBD2. V dropped 4 bases and J dropped 12; count of bases not matched to a gene: 13. Germline CDR1 is SGHTA and CDR2 is FQGNSA. The CDR3 runs 14 residues. The CDR3 loop reads CASSWGGSGSSPYF. For the CDR3, the DNA is TGTGCCAGCAGCTGGGGGGGTAGCGGGAGTTCCCCGTACTTC.

This clone came up once. Only one base separates this from a far larger clonotype, so it likely reflects a read error. The chain combines TRBV4-1 with TRBJ1-2, with TRBD1 matching over 10 bases. Germline assignment: CDR1 MGHRA and CDR2 YSYEKL. The CDR3 runs 16 residues. CDR3 amino acids: CAGSQPGTGVNYGYTF. The CDR3 coding sequence is TGCGCCGGCAGCCAACCCGGGACAGGGGTCAACTATGGCTACACCTTC.

A remark on this clone: A much larger clone sits a single nucleotide away, making a read error possible. V and J are TRBV5-6 and TRBJ2-7, with D hard to call. V dropped 4 bases and J dropped 1 base, with 6 bases sitting between them. Germline CDR1 reads SGHDT; CDR2 reads YYEEEE. The CDR3 sequence is 12 residues long. The CDR3 loop reads CASSAGSYEQYF. The CDR3 DNA follows: TGTGCCAGCAGCGCCGGTTCCTACGAGCAGTACTTC.

The chain links TRBV4-3 to TRBJ2-7, with 7 bases lining up with TRBD1. CDR1 is LGHNA, CDR2 YSLEER, per germline. Germline trimming cut 1 base from V and 3 bases from J; bases unmatched to any gene: 9. The CDR3 spans 16 residues. DNA for the CDR3: TGCGCCAGCAGCCAAGCGGAAACAGGGGCGTTCTACGAGCAGTACTTC. Its protein product is CASSQAETGAFYEQYF.